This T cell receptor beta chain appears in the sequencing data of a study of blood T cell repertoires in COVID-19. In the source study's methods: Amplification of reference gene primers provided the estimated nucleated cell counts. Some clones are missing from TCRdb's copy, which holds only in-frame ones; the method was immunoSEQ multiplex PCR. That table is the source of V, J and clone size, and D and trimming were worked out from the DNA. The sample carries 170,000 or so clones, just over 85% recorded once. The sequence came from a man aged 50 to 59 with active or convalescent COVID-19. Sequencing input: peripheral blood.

The CDR3, as DNA: TGTGCCAGCTCACCAGGGCAGAGCAACTCTGGAAACACCATATATTTT. Residues: CASSPGQSNSGNTIYF. The rearrangement links TRBV18 to TRBJ1-3, with unresolved D. The V gene's germline CDR1 is KGHSH and CDR2 LQKENI. The CDR3 is made up of 16 amino acids. Between the trimmed V and J ends, which lost 2 bases and 0 bases, there was a span of 11 bases. Filled out from reference TRBV18 and TRBJ1-3, the complete variable domain reads NAGVMQNPRHLVRRRGQEARLRCSPMKGHSHVYWYRQLPEEGLKFMVYLQKENIIDESGMPKERFSAEFPKEGPSILRIQQVVRGDSAAYFCASSPGQSNSGNTIYFGEGSWLTVV.